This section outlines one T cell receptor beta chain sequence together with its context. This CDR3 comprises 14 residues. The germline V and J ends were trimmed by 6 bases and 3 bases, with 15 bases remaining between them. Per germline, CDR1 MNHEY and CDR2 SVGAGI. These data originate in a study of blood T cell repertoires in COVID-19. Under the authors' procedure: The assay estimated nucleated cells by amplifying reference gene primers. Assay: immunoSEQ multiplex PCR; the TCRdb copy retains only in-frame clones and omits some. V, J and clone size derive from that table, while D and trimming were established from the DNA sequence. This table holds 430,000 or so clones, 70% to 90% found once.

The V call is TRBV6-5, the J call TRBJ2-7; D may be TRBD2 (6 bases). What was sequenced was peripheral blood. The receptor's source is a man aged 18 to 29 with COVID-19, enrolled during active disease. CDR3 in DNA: TGTGCCAGCAGCGGGAGTGGGGGGATCTACGAGCAGTACTTC. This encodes CASSGSGGIYEQYF.